One sample yielded the 29 T cell receptor beta chains listed below, sequenced in a study of control samples from healthy donors and cancer patients. Sequencing was performed with immunoSEQ multiplex PCR; in TCRdb, only in-frame clones are kept and a portion is missing. This sample has about 73,000 clones, with less than 90% found just once. The sequenced sample consisted of blood. The source is a woman in her fifties or sixties in good health.

This chain uses TRBV11-2 with TRBJ1-3; no clear D gene. The CDR3 runs 16 residues. The ends were cut back, 2 bases at V and 8 bases at J, with 19 bases in the middle. In germline, CDR1 is SGHAT, CDR2 FQNNGV. Here the CDR3 DNA reads TGTGCCAGCAGCTTATACACATCCAAATCGAGGGACACCATATATTTT. Its translation is CASSLYTSKSRDTIYF.

The V gene is TRBV11-2, the J gene TRBJ1-2; D remains ambiguous. V lost 5 bases to trimming and J lost 3 bases, with 16 bases between them. CDR1 and CDR2 (germline): SGHAT, FQNNGV. The CDR3 runs to 15 residues. The CDR3 nucleotides read TGTGCCAGCAGCCCCCAGGCTAGTAATTACTATGGCTACACCTTC. Translation gives CASSPQASNYYGYTF. Full variable domain (outside the CDR3, taken from reference TRBV11-2 and TRBJ1-2): EAGVAQSPRYKIIEKRQSVAFWCNPISGHATLYWYQQILGQGPKLLIQFQNNGVVDDSQLPKDRFSAERLKGVDSTLKIQPAKLEDSAVYLCASSPQASNYYGYTFGSGTRLTVV.

This chain uses TRBV5-1 with TRBJ1-6; the D is unclear. V lost 0 bases and J lost 10, with 11 bases in between. This CDR3 comprises 14 residues. From germline, CDR1 is SGHRS and CDR2 YFSETQ. This CDR3 reads CASSLVGEPSPLHF. The DNA of the CDR3 is TGCGCCAGCAGCTTGGTCGGAGAACCATCACCCCTCCACTTT.

This chain connects TRBV5-4 to TRBJ2-6; 10 bases match TRBD2. CDR3 length: 18 amino acids. Unmatched junction bases numbered 11, after V lost 4 bases and J lost 4 bases. Germline values: CDR1 SGHNT, CDR2 YYREEE (reference sequence). CDR3 residues: CASSPEPGLATGANVLTF. The CDR3 region has the DNA TGTGCCAGCAGCCCTGAGCCGGGACTAGCGACCGGGGCCAACGTCCTGACTTTC.

The chain is built from TRBV5-6 and TRBJ2-7; unclear D gene. This CDR3 has 16 residues. CDR1 and CDR2 (germline): SGHDT, YYEEEE. The ends were cut back, 0 bases at V and 2 bases at J, with 15 bases in the middle. For the CDR3, the DNA is TGTGCCAGCAGCTTGGTGGTAGGTCGGGCCCCCTACGAGCAGTACTTC. Amino acid sequence: CASSLVVGRAPYEQYF.

The rearrangement uses TRBV28 and TRBJ1-2; the match to TRBD1 covers 7 bases. V shed 9 bases and J 0 bases; nucleotides not matched to a gene: 4. The CDR3 is 13 amino acids. The germline V gene encodes CDR1 MDHEN and CDR2 SYDVKM. CDR3 in DNA: TGTGCCAGTACGGACAGGCCTAACTATGGCTACACCTTC. Encoded protein: CASTDRPNYGYTF.

This clone was seen a single time. The chain is built from TRBV10-3 and TRBJ1-1; TRBD1 matches at 7 bases. The CDR3 extends over 13 amino acids. CDR1 ENHRY and CDR2 SYGVKD come from the germline V gene. V was pared by 4 bases and J by 7 bases, with 6 bases of the junction left unmatched. CDR3 sequence (DNA): TGTGCCATCAGTGGCGGACAGGAGAGTGAAGCTTTCTTT. Protein product: CAISGGQESEAFF.

The genes are TRBV18 and TRBJ1-6; TRBD1 agrees at 12 bases. Germline V gene sequence: CDR1 KGHSH, CDR2 LQKENI. This CDR3 is built from 15 residues. The junction had 4 bases not matched to a gene; V was cut back by 3 bases and J by 10 bases. The CDR3 loop is CASSPGTGGSSPLHF. For the CDR3, the DNA is TGTGCCAGCTCACCCGGGACAGGGGGCTCATCACCCCTCCACTTT.

The gene calls are TRBV6-5 and TRBJ1-2; D unresolved. V lost 7 bases and J lost 2, with 11 bases in between. CDR1 and CDR2 (germline): MNHEY, SVGAGI. This CDR3 spans 13 amino acids. The CDR3 sequence is CASTQSLNYGYTF. As DNA, the CDR3 is TGTGCCAGCACCCAATCCCTAAACTATGGCTACACCTTC.

The chain has TRBV5-5 and TRBJ2-1; the D is unclear. CDR1 SGHKS and CDR2 YYEKEE come from the germline V gene (reference sequence). The V end lost 0 bases, the J end lost 0 bases, and 13 bases lay between the germline ends. The CDR3 contains 17 residues. CDR3 DNA: TGTGCCAGCAGCTTGGGTTTGGGGTTACCCTCCTACAATGAGCAGTTCTTC. Its protein is CASSLGLGLPSYNEQFF.

The chain carries TRBV28 and TRBJ1-1; 10 nucleotides match TRBD1. The J segment lost 8 bases and the V segment lost 1 base, leaving 7 bases of the junction unmatched. The germline V gene encodes CDR1 MDHEN and CDR2 SYDVKM. CDR3 length equals 15 residues. The CDR3 sequence: CASSLYRDRGEEAFF. For the CDR3, the DNA is TGTGCCAGCAGTTTATATCGGGACAGGGGCGAGGAAGCTTTCTTT.

The chain combines TRBV6-5 with TRBJ2-5, with D hard to call. The CDR3 runs to 14 residues. The V end was cut by 6 bases, the J end by 5 bases, with 16 bases between. The germline gives CDR1 MNHEY, CDR2 SVGAGI. The CDR3 spells CASSFGVVVETQYF. As DNA, the CDR3 is TGTGCCAGCAGCTTTGGGGTAGTGGTGGAGACCCAGTACTTC.

V gene TRBV18 combines with J gene TRBJ1-3; 7 nucleotides match TRBD1. The V segment lost 8 bases and the J segment 6 bases; nucleotides outside the gene matches: 7. CDR3 length: 13 amino acids. CDR1 and CDR2 (germline): KGHSH, LQKENI. The CDR3 loop is CASERGRENTIYF. The CDR3 region has the DNA TGTGCCAGCGAAAGGGGGCGAGAAAACACCATATATTTT.

The J gene is TRBJ1-5, the V gene TRBV28; 7 bases line up with TRBD1. The CDR3 covers 15 residues. The germline gives CDR1 MDHEN, CDR2 SYDVKM. J gave up 7 bases and V 5 bases, and 11 bases lay outside the gene matches. The CDR3, as DNA: TGTGCCAGCAGTACCCGGAGGGGGCTCAGCCAGCCCCAGCATTTT. Its translation is CASSTRRGLSQPQHF.

This chain joins TRBV7-3 and TRBJ2-1; 9 bases match TRBD2. The CDR3 sequence is 19 residues long. V trimming: 2 bases; J trimming: 6 bases; junction bases outside the gene matches: 17. Germline CDR1 is SGHTA and CDR2 is FQGTGA. The CDR3 DNA follows: TGTGCCAGCAGCTTATTCGGCGGGAGGAGGGGCGGGGGGGGCAATGAGCAGTTCTTC. As protein: CASSLFGGRRGGGGNEQFF.

A few counts support this clone. The chain's CDR3 is CASSVGLAGGQETQYF. The CDR3 region has the DNA TGCGCCAGCAGCGTAGGACTAGCGGGAGGGCAAGAGACCCAGTACTTC. The chain joins TRBV5-1 to TRBJ2-5; 15 nucleotides line up with TRBD2. The germline V gene has CDR1 SGHRS and CDR2 YFSETQ. V was clipped by 4 bases and J by 2 bases; unmatched bases: 3. The CDR3 has 16 residues.

This clone occurred a few times. The chain is built from TRBV28 and TRBJ1-2; maybe TRBD1 (6 bases). V was cut by 6 bases and J by 8 bases, with 16 bases left in between. The CDR3 loop spans 13 amino acids. Looked up from germline, CDR1 is MDHEN and CDR2 is SYDVKM. In DNA, the CDR3 is TGTGCCAGCAGCCCCGATCCTGGGGGCGGCTACACCTTC. Translated, it gives CASSPDPGGGYTF.

This clone was seen a few times. The V gene is TRBV24-1, the J gene TRBJ2-3, with TRBD2 identical over 8 bases. This CDR3 is 17 amino acids long. V lost 4 bases to trimming and J lost 4 bases; unmatched junction nucleotides: 12. Germline values: CDR1 KGHDR, CDR2 SFDVKD. The CDR3 nucleotides read TGTGCCACCAGTGACCCGCCGGGACTAGACGGCCCAGATACGCAGTATTTT. It codes for CATSDPPGLDGPDTQYF.

The chain combines TRBV30 with TRBJ1-4, with D possibly matching TRBD1 (6 bases). This CDR3 contains 15 residues. From germline, CDR1 is GTSNPN and CDR2 SVGIG (reference sequence). Between the trimmed V and J ends, which lost 5 bases and 3 bases, there was a span of 16 bases. The CDR3: CAWGQSGAANEKLFF. CDR3 nucleotide sequence: TGTGCCTGGGGACAGTCAGGGGCTGCTAATGAAAAACTGTTTTTT.

This clone was observed a single time. The chain uses TRBV29-1 and TRBJ2-7, with TRBD1 identical over 7 bases. The germline CDR1 and CDR2 sequences are SQVTM and ANQGSEA. V lost 4 bases and J lost 2; bases outside the gene matches: 2. The CDR3 is made up of 12 amino acids. The CDR3 DNA reads TGCAGCGTTGGGACAGGCCCCTACGAGCAGTACTTC. Amino acids: CSVGTGPYEQYF.

The J gene is TRBJ2-2, the V gene TRBV11-2, with a tentative D call TRBD1 (5 bases). Trimming took off 5 bases at V and 0 bases at J, with 13 bases between the two ends. CDR1 and CDR2 (germline): SGHAT, FQNNGV. There are 16 residues in the CDR3. The CDR3 loop is CASSQRGTTNTGELFF. For the CDR3, the DNA is TGTGCCAGCAGCCAAAGGGGTACTACGAACACCGGGGAGCTGTTTTTT.

The chain is built from TRBV9 and TRBJ2-7; perhaps TRBD2 as D (6 bases). V gave up 0 bases and J gave up 0 bases, with 10 bases separating them. This CDR3 spans 15 amino acids. Per the germline V gene, CDR1 is SGDLS and CDR2 is YYNGEE. CDR3 DNA sequence: TGTGCCAGCAGCGTAGACGCGGGGAGCTCCTACGAGCAGTACTTC. It yields the protein CASSVDAGSSYEQYF.

The chain joins TRBV9 to TRBJ2-1; D may be TRBD1 (6 bases). This CDR3 is built from 15 residues. The V gene lost 0 bases and the J gene lost 8 bases, with 15 bases spanning the gap. The V gene's germline CDR1 is SGDLS and CDR2 YYNGEE. The CDR3 reads CASSVAPQGTHEQFF. The CDR3, as DNA: TGTGCCAGCAGCGTAGCCCCTCAGGGGACCCATGAGCAGTTCTTC. The whole variable domain, remainder taken from reference TRBV9 and TRBJ2-1, is DSGVTQTPKHLITATGQRVTLRCSPRSGDLSVYWYQQSLDQGLQFLIQYYNGEERAKGNILERFSAQQFPDLHSELNLSSLELGDSALYFCASSVAPQGTHEQFFGPGTRLTVL.

The J gene is TRBJ2-1, the V gene TRBV10-1; D is undetermined. This CDR3 has 16 amino acids. V lost 3 bases and J 0 bases, leaving 12 bases between the germline ends. The germline CDR1 and CDR2 sequences are WNHNN and SYGVQD (reference sequence). The CDR3 DNA reads as TGCGCCAGCAGTGACCAGCGCCCGAGCTCCTACAATGAGCAGTTCTTC. This encodes CASSDQRPSSYNEQFF.

This sequence joins TRBV7-3 and TRBJ1-4, with D perhaps matching TRBD1 (5 bases). CDR3 length: 15 amino acids. Looked up from germline, CDR1 is SGHTA and CDR2 is FQGTGA. The V end lost 6 bases, the J end lost 4 bases, and 15 bases lay between the germline ends. CDR3 DNA sequence: TGTGCCAGCAGGAAAGGGGTCAGCTTTAATGAAAAACTGTTTTTT. Amino acid sequence: CASRKGVSFNEKLFF.

In this sample, this clone turned up a few times. The CDR3 here is CASSPRGRYNEQFF. The CDR3 nucleotides read TGTGCCAGCAGCCCCCGGGGAAGGTATAATGAGCAGTTCTTC. The chain couples TRBV7-2 to TRBJ2-1, with D possibly being TRBD2 (5 bases). In germline, CDR1 is SGHTA, CDR2 FQGNSA. The CDR3 totals 14 residues. V lost 5 bases and J 7 bases, leaving 15 bases between the germline ends.

The V and J genes are TRBV15 and TRBJ1-4, with a weak D call TRBD1 (5 bases). Trimming removed 4 bases at V and 6 bases at J, with 12 bases between. The V gene's germline CDR1 is LNHNV and CDR2 YYDKDF (reference sequence). The CDR3 has 14 residues. In nucleotides, the CDR3 is TGTGCCACCAGCACCCGGGACGTTGATGAAAAACTGTTTTTT. Its protein product is CATSTRDVDEKLFF.

This chain links TRBV28 with TRBJ2-1, with D hard to call. The CDR3 contains 16 residues. Germline V gives CDR1 MDHEN, CDR2 SYDVKM. V was cut by 1 base and J by 7 bases, with 17 bases left in between. CDR3 bases: TGTGCCAGCAGTTTATTGTCGTCCGGCGCTAAGAATGAGCAGTTCTTC. Translating it yields CASSLLSSGAKNEQFF. Supplemented by reference TRBV28 and TRBJ2-1, the full variable domain reads DVKVTQSSRYLVKRTGEKVFLECVQDMDHENMFWYRQDPGLGLRLIYFSYDVKMKEKGDIPEGYSVSREKKERFSLILESASTNQTSMYLCASSLLSSGAKNEQFFGPGTRLTVL.

The chain joins TRBV28 to TRBJ1-4; 8 nucleotides agree with TRBD1. CDR3 length equals 15 residues. With V trimmed by 3 bases and J by 7 bases, 7 bases remained unmatched. Germline values: CDR1 MDHEN, CDR2 SYDVKM. This CDR3 reads CASSFRGLRSEKLFF. For the CDR3, the DNA is TGTGCCAGCAGTTTCAGGGGGCTCCGAAGTGAAAAACTGTTTTTT.